This T cell receptor beta chain originates from a study of CD8+ T cells in alopecia areata. RNA extraction and reverse transcription yielded cDNA as sequencing template. Clones were sequenced by immunoSEQ multiplex PCR, and TCRdb holds only the in-frame ones, with some missing. Found here are over 200,000 clones, approximately 61% of them singletons; the top ten hold 0.4% to 0.55%. V lost 3 bases and J 2 bases, leaving 10 bases between the germline ends. The CDR3 length is 14 residues. Germline V gene lookup returns CDR1 MGHDK and CDR2 SYGVNS. This TCR came from a human donor with alopecia areata. This sample comprised CD4+ T cells sorted from blood, obtained at week 0. The rearrangement links TRBV25-1 to TRBJ2-5, with D hard to call. The chain's CDR3 is CASSDSGSQETQYF. CDR3 nucleotide sequence: TGTGCCAGCAGTGATTCCGGCAGTCAAGAGACCCAGTACTTC.